This T cell receptor beta chain was observed in a study of T-cell reconstitution after alpha-beta-depleted transplantation in children (dated by TCRdb to between 2015 and 2016). The study in broad terms: Using TCR repertoire profiling, the study quantitatively followed how T-cell immune reconstitution unfolded in children after TCRalphabeta/CD19-depleted allogeneic hematopoietic cell transplantation. What the authors observed across the whole study: The frequencies of hyperexpanded clones fell over the following months, and after one year, T-cell counts and TCRbeta diversity were mostly attributed to newly produced T cells. Apparently early alphabetaT-cell count recovery about two months after transplant reportedly relied on only several hundred rapidly expanded clones derived from non-depleted graft cells. The high TCRbeta diversity at day 60 in some patients was ascribed to recipient T cells and intrathymic progenitors that had survived conditioning.

Reading the label with the study, this specimen's treatment or condition is: allogeneic hematopoietic cell transplantation with graft depleted of TCRalphabeta T cells and CD19 B cells. Transplant recipients were children who received TCRalphabeta/CD19-depleted allogeneic hematopoietic cell grafts. This clonotype was observed at least ten times. Which antigen it targets is not known. Per-base qualities were not stored, and no clone one base away is much larger. Receptors were amplified or captured by PCR. TCRdb shows the sequencer as Illumina HiSeq 2500. Molecular barcoding was employed in the preparation of TCR libraries, with unique molecular identifiers being used to normalize TCRbeta repertoire quantification. TCRdb redid the processing of the public reads, applying fastp at Q25 and MiXCR, and retained in-frame beta chains. Rows are combined by CDR3 protein, so each entry shows the most common genes and DNA. The sample table holds 750,000 to 950,000 distinct CDR3 sequences, of which about 16% were seen once. The ten most abundant clones make up 5% of the sample.

Relative to germline, V is 2 bases shorter and J is 3 bases shorter, with 8 bases between their ends. CDR1 and CDR2, per the germline V gene, are ENHRY and SYGVKD. The CDR3 numbers 13 residues from cysteine through phenylalanine. The kept DNA is CDR3 alone, 39 bases in frame from the first base. The input for sequencing was PBMCs, mostly from graft donor cells, taken 360 days after TCRalphabeta/CD19-depleted stem cell transplant. The chain is made from TRBV10-3 and TRBJ2-7; the D gene assignment is ambiguous. This sequence was found in a male patient under 18 who had a stem cell transplant for acute lymphoblastic leukemia, so the T cells may come from the graft donor. The nucleotide sequence is given as TGTGCCATCAGTGAGGGCAGAAACTACGAGCAGTACTTC. This is translated as CAISEGRNYEQYF.